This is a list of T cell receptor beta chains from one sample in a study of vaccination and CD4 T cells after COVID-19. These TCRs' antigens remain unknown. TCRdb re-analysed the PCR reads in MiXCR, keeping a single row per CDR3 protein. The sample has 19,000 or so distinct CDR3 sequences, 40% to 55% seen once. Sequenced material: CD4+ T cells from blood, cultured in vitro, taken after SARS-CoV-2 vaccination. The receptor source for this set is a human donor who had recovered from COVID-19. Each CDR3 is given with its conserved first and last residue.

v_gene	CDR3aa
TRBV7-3	CASSPTRIKDEQYF
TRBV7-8	CASSIHTATGYNSPLHF
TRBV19	CAGSIPYQPQHF
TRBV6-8	CASSPEEHQPQHF
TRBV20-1	CSARERQIHTEAFF
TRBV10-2	CASSESPREYGYTF
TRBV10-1	CASSESWLGVSNQPQHF
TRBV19	CASSIVGKLFF
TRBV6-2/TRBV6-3	CASSLQGYEQYF
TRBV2	CASRERGPYEQYF
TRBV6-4	CASSERDGGEAFF
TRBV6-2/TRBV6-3	CASRTGNYGYTF
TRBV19	CASSMSANYGYTF
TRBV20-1	CSARGGTGVNQPQHF